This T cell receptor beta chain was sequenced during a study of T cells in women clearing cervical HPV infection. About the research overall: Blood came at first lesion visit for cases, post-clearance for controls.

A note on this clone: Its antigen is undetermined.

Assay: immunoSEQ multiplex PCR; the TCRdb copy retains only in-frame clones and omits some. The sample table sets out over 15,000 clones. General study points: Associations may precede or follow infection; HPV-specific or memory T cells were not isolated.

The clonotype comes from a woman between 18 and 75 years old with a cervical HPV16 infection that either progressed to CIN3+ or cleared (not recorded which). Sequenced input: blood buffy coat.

The part of the CDR3 DNA that was read is TGTGCCATCAGTGCCCGGGGGGAGGGTAGCAATCAGCCC. Protein: CAISARGEGSNQP. The whole CDR3 is CAISARGEGSNQPQHF. The V call is TRBV10-3, the J call TRBJ1-5; a possible D gene is TRBD1 (5 bases). The read halts 3 residues ahead of the CDR3 end, with the missing end drawn from the germline J gene. V gave up 4 bases and J gave up 0 bases, with 13 bases separating them. There are 16 residues in the CDR3. Germline V gives CDR1 ENHRY, CDR2 SYGVKD.